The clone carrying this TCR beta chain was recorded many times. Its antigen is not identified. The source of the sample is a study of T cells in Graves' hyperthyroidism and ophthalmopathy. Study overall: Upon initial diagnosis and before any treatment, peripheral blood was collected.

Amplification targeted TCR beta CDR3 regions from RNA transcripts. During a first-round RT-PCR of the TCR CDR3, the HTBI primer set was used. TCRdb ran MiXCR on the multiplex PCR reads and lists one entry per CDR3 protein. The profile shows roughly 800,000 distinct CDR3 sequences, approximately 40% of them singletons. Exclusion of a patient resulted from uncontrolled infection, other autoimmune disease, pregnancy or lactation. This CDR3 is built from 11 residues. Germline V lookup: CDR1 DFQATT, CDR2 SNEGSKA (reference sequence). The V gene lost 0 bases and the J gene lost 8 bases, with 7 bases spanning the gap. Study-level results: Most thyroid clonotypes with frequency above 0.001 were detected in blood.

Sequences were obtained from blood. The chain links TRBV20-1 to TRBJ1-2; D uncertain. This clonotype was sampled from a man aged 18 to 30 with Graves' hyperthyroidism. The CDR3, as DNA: TGCAGTGCTAGAGACTACGGGGGCTACACCTTC. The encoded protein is CSARDYGGYTF.